Reported below is one T cell receptor (beta chain). In its sample, this clonotype was seen a few times. It has no known antigen specificity. No clone much larger than this one lies a single base away; base qualities are absent. This sample stems from a study of regulatory T cells in long-lasting Graves disease (TCRdb year 2021). In terms of the full investigation: Antithyroid drugs had been taken for less than 3 months by newly diagnosed Graves' disease patients. Patients with persistent Graves' disease were compared with patients with newly diagnosed Graves' disease using TCR sequencing and RNA sequencing of peripheral blood. The study was registered as a clinical trial and conducted in China. A total of around 35 samples were covered by TCR sequencing, comprising roughly 13 persistent and around 20 newly diagnosed Graves' disease patients.

Paper-wide results and their limitations: A larger number of public clonotypes was shared among persistent patients (about 2,700) than among newly diagnosed patients (around 880). Sequencing and analysis were limited to the TCR beta chain. The authors noted that the small sample size was a limitation that may lower accuracy. Persistent Graves' disease patients showed lower TCR Shannon entropy and fewer highly expanded clones than newly diagnosed patients, suggesting clonal expansion. Preferential use of TRBV28, TRBJ1-2 and TRBJ2-5 was observed in persistent disease, whereas TRBV20-1 and TRBJ2-1 were favored in newly diagnosed disease. Peripheral blood alone was examined, since thyroid tissue, which constituted the primary lesion, could not be accessed.

Per the publication, the time point label means: newly diagnosed GD, antithyroid drugs for less than 3 months. For both TCR sequencing and RNA sequencing, RNA was extracted from PBMCs in TRIzol. The diagnosis of Graves' disease followed American Thyroid Association guidelines. The patients came from an endocrinology department in Xi'an, China. Each patient gave roughly 8.4 milliliters of peripheral blood, collected in an EDTA anticoagulant tube. Ficoll Paque Plus density gradient separation was used to isolate PBMCs, and no additional T cell sorting was done. An Agilent 2100 Bioanalyzer and agarose gel were used to check RNA quality, while a NanoDrop 2000 measured RNA concentration. Libraries came from multiplex PCR. Sequencing used an Illumina HiSeq 4000. CDR3 regions were amplified by Arm-PCR with iRepertoire HTBI primers to construct TCR beta libraries. PCR products were gel purified before sequencing. In the paper's pipeline: Gene usage analysis of CDR3 amino acid clonotypes used the approximately 62 TRBV and approximately 13 TRBJ segments found across samples. COPE and FqMerger were used to merge filtered high-quality paired reads into contigs. BLAST was used to align contigs to IMGT TRBV, TRBD and TRBJ reference genes, with CDR3 defined following IMGT. Clonotypes above 0.1% frequency were classified as highly expanded clones. Shannon entropy served as the measure of repertoire diversity, while the Gini coefficient captured V-J evenness. Public clonotypes were defined as clonotypes shared by more than one individual. Using fastp at Q25 and MiXCR, TCRdb reprocessed the public reads and kept productive beta chains. When rows share a CDR3 protein, they turn into one entry using the most common DNA and genes. The authors' filters were not applied to this entry. The sample table holds about 620,000 distinct CDR3 sequences, of which about 15% were seen once. The top ten hold about 18% of the sample.

Including the terminal cysteine and phenylalanine, the CDR3 comprises 13 residues. The CDR3 DNA has 39 bases and is translated from base 1. V is reduced by 0 bases and J by 7 bases, leaving a spacing of 12 bases between them. CDR1 is given as DFQATT and CDR2 as SNEGSKA, both from the germline V gene (reference sequence). The same data also contributed to another study, on T cells in Graves' hyperthyroidism and ophthalmopathy. Taken from the second paper: Stable Graves' hyperthyroidism was defined as no progression to ophthalmopathy during 18 months of follow-up. Hyperthyroidism patients were aged 18 to 65 years and newly diagnosed, with disease duration of less than 2 months. Any patient with an uncontrolled infection, another autoimmune disease, pregnancy or lactation was excluded. Clinical symptoms, serum thyroxine and TRAb, thyroid ultrasound, and orbital computed tomography formed the basis for the diagnoses. The first round of RT-PCR for the TCR CDR3 was performed with the HTBI primer set and the Qiagen OneStep RT-PCR kit. Blood samples also contained most of the expanded thyroid clonotypes (frequency above 0.001), which suggests that blood repertoires may reflect thyroid immune responses. Ophthalmopathy was separated from stable hyperthyroidism by a 13 V-J signature model, with 85% to 90% sensitivity and about 81% specificity obtained in cross-validation and 80%/75% obtained in testing. During validation, the model predicted progression to ophthalmopathy a median of around 7 months ahead of onset, with around 65% sensitivity and almost 75% specificity. TCR V-J signatures able to tell the groups apart were searched for in a discovery cohort of 90 to 100 patients, of whom over 40 had Graves' ophthalmopathy and about 60 had stable Graves' hyperthyroidism. Prospective prediction of ophthalmopathy was tested in an independent validation cohort consisting of under 20 hyperthyroidism patients and approximately 16 patients who later progressed to ophthalmopathy. For training and testing, the 110 or so patients in the discovery cohort were randomly divided in a 7:3 ratio. The study also compared thyroid tissue and blood T-cell repertoires from more than five Graves' hyperthyroidism patients. After blood sampling, hyperthyroidism patients were treated with methimazole at a starting dose of 30 mg daily, and ophthalmopathy patients were treated with high-dose intravenous methylprednisolone. A second multiplex PCR round built the libraries, followed by size selection and purification. The libraries were sequenced on an Illumina HiSeq2000 using paired-end 100 bp reads. SOAPnuke was used to process the raw data, removing reads that contained adapters or uncalled bases, had a mean Phred below 15, or lacked an exact match to the constant primer or identifier. High-quality paired reads were merged using COPE v1.2.5, and each unique nucleotide sequence was defined as a clonotype. Clonotypes were aligned to IMGT TRBV, TRBD and TRBJ reference segments using MiTCR v1.1. The analysis was restricted to V-J combinations with a frequency above 0.0001, which together covered 99% to 99.2% of the repertoires. A TCS score was defined as the ratio of F50 (clonal expansion) to E x V (chaos), with BLOSUM62-based TCRdist applied between CDR3 peptides within each V-J. Welch's t-statistics and random forest reduced around 520 V-J features to 10 to 15, which were used in a naive Bayes classifier (R e1071). No statistical method was used to fix the sample size in advance, and group allocation was not hidden from the investigators. TCR Vbeta CDR3 sequencing of some 140 peripheral blood samples (more than 40 ophthalmopathy, roughly 74 hyperthyroidism and some 17 progressor patients) is reported in the paper.

The sequences come from peripheral blood mononuclear cells (PBMCs), collected at new diagnosis, from a patient treated with antithyroid drugs. In this chain, TRBV20-1 is recombined with TRBJ1-2; a weak D assignment points to TRBD1 (6 bases agree). This TCR was sampled from a woman aged 30 to 39 with Graves disease. Donor details come from another sample of the same person, matched by shared clones. The CDR3 protein is CSARDLDRLGYTF. The DNA sequence is as follows: TGCAGTGCTAGAGATTTGGACAGACTTGGCTACACCTTC.